These T cell receptor beta chains were read from a single sample in a study of tumor and adjacent non-tumor tissue in lung cancer. TCRdb re-analysed the multiplex PCR reads in MiXCR, keeping a single row per CDR3 protein. This sample carries about 48,000 distinct CDR3 sequences, more than 55% of them seen once, and the ten largest clones take 30%. Sequencing used distant non-tumor lung tissue. The receptors here all came from a woman between 70 and 85 years old with non-small cell lung cancer. CDR3s include the opening cysteine and the closing phenylalanine or tryptophan. D genes are given only for firm matches. Size is omitted from some rows. Given values are once, few, many or a class for expanded clones.

length: 15
V: TRBV5-1
size: -
D: TRBD2
J: TRBJ2-5
DNA: TGCGCCAGCGGACTAGCGGGAGGGCTAGGAGAGACCCAGTACTTC
CDR3: CASGLAGGLGETQYF

length: 14
V: TRBV4-2
size: -
D: -
J: TRBJ1-2
DNA: TGCGCCAGCAGCCAAGCATCGTTGAATTATGGCTACACCTTC
CDR3: CASSQASLNYGYTF

length: 17
V: TRBV5-1
size: few
D: -
J: TRBJ2-6
DNA: TGCGCCAGCAGCTTGCCAGGGCGTAGCTCTGGGGCCAACGTCCTGACTTTC
CDR3: CASSLPGRSSGANVLTF

length: 13
V: TRBV6-5
size: -
D: TRBD1
J: TRBJ2-1
DNA: TGTGCCGCTCGACAGGGGCTCTGCAATGAGCGGTTCTTC
CDR3: CAARQGLCNERFF

length: 12
V: TRBV29-1
size: -
D: -
J: TRBJ2-7
DNA: TGCAGCATCGGGGCTCGATCCTACGAGCAGTACTTC
CDR3: CSIGARSYEQYF

length: 16
V: TRBV20-1
size: -
D: TRBD2
J: TRBJ2-7
DNA: TGCAGTGTTCGGCCCGGGACTAGCGTTAACACCTACGAGCGGTACTTC
CDR3: CSVRPGTSVNTYERYF

length: 14
V: TRBV28
size: many
D: TRBD1
J: TRBJ1-2
DNA: TGTGCCAGCAGTAGATCGGGACAGGGCCTCGGCTACACCTTC
CDR3: CASSRSGQGLGYTF

length: 15
V: TRBV6-1
size: once
D: TRBD1
J: TRBJ2-3
DNA: TGTGCCCGCAGGGACAACCGGGACAGGGGAGATACGCACCATTTT
CDR3: CARRDNRDRGDTHHF

length: 15
V: TRBV5-6
size: -
D: TRBD1
J: TRBJ2-3
DNA: TGTACCAGCAGCAAGGACAGGCTAAGCGCAGATACGCAGTATTTT
CDR3: CTSSKDRLSADTQYF

length: 13
V: TRBV20-1
size: few
D: TRBD2
J: TRBJ2-1
DNA: TGCAGTGCTAGACTAGCGGGGAACAATGAGCAGTTCTTC
CDR3: CSARLAGNNEQFF

length: 16
V: TRBV4-2
size: -
D: TRBD1
J: TRBJ1-2
DNA: TGTGTCAGCGGCCTATTAGCGGGACAGGGAAACTATGGCTACACCTTC
CDR3: CVSGLLAGQGNYGYTF

length: 11
V: TRBV28
size: -
D: -
J: TRBJ2-7
DNA: TGTGTCAGTAGCTTCGCCTACGAGCAGTACTTC
CDR3: CVSSFAYEQYF

length: 17
V: TRBV4-1
size: -
D: TRBD1
J: TRBJ1-1
DNA: TGCGCCAGCAGCCAAGACGACTGGGACAGGCCGAACACTGAAGCTTCCTTT
CDR3: CASSQDDWDRPNTEASF

length: 16
V: TRBV4-2
size: -
D: -
J: TRBJ2-2
DNA: TGTACCAGCAGCCAAAATTGGGCCACGAACACTGGGGAGCTGTTTTTT
CDR3: CTSSQNWATNTGELFF

length: 13
V: TRBV29-1
size: -
D: TRBD2
J: TRBJ2-5
DNA: TGTAGCGCTGAATCGACTAGCTGCGAGACCCAGTACTTC
CDR3: CSAESTSCETQYF

length: 18
V: TRBV20-1
size: -
D: TRBD2
J: TRBJ2-3
DNA: TGCAGTGCTAGAGGAAAGCGGGCTAGCGGATATACCGGAGATACGCAGTATTTT
CDR3: CSARGKRASGYTGDTQYF

length: 12
V: TRBV29-1
size: -
D: -
J: TRBJ1-4
DNA: TGCAGCGTTTACGGAGGGGGAGAAAAACTGTTTTTT
CDR3: CSVYGGGEKLFF

length: 14
V: TRBV6-1
size: -
D: TRBD1
J: TRBJ2-7
DNA: TGTGTCAGCAGTGAAGGGGGACAGGGCAACGAGCAGTACTTC
CDR3: CVSSEGGQGNEQYF

length: 16
V: TRBV4-2
size: -
D: -
J: TRBJ2-7
DNA: TGTGCCAGCAGCCAAGATCAGACTAGGGGGAGTAACGAGCAATACTTC
CDR3: CASSQDQTRGSNEQYF

length: 15
V: TRBV11-2
size: few
D: -
J: TRBJ2-3
DNA: TGTGCCAGCAACTTAGTGGTGGATCCGCGGAGTAGGCAGTATTTT
CDR3: CASNLVVDPRSRQYF

length: 15
V: TRBV6-1
size: -
D: TRBD1
J: TRBJ1-2
DNA: TGTGCCAGCAACGAGGGGGCAGGGCTGGACTATGGCTACACCTTC
CDR3: CASNEGAGLDYGYTF

length: 16
V: TRBV7-9
size: once
D: -
J: TRBJ1-1
DNA: TGTGCCAGCAGCTTAGATGGGGGATTTATGAACACTGAAGCTTTCTTT
CDR3: CASSLDGGFMNTEAFF

length: 15
V: TRBV6-7
size: -
D: -
J: TRBJ1-1
DNA: TGTGCCAGCAGTTACATGCGCACAGTGAGCACTGAAGCTTCCTTT
CDR3: CASSYMRTVSTEASF

length: 13
V: TRBV4-1
size: once
D: -
J: TRBJ2-1
DNA: TGCGCCAGCAGCCCCGAGCTCTACAATGAGCAGTTCTTC
CDR3: CASSPELYNEQFF

length: 16
V: TRBV20-1
size: -
D: -
J: TRBJ2-3
DNA: TGCAGTGTTCTATCGGGAGAGGGAGGCAGCACAGATACGCAGTATTTT
CDR3: CSVLSGEGGSTDTQYF

length: 15
V: TRBV12-3/TRBV12-4
size: -
D: -
J: TRBJ1-5
DNA: TGTGCCAGCGGTTTTGGGCAGGTAGACAATCAGCCCCAGCATTTT
CDR3: CASGFGQVDNQPQHF

length: 17
V: TRBV12-3/TRBV12-4
size: many
D: TRBD1
J: TRBJ1-1
DNA: TGTGCCAGCAGTCCACCCACTACAGGGGGGAGGAACACTGAAGCTTTCTTT
CDR3: CASSPPTTGGRNTEAFF

length: 16
V: TRBV5-6
size: once
D: -
J: TRBJ1-1
DNA: TGTGCCAGCAGCGCCCTTGGGGCATCCAGGAGCGCTGAAGCTTACTTT
CDR3: CASSALGASRSAEAYF

length: 12
V: TRBV29-1
size: -
D: -
J: TRBJ2-5
DNA: TGTAGCGTTTATATGGGCGGAGAGACCCAGTACTTC
CDR3: CSVYMGGETQYF

length: 12
V: TRBV20-1
size: medium-sized
D: -
J: TRBJ2-5
DNA: TGCAGTGTCTCGACTGGGTGGGGGACCCAGTACTTC
CDR3: CSVSTGWGTQYF

length: 13
V: TRBV30
size: many
D: -
J: TRBJ2-5
DNA: TGTGCCTGGAGATTTAAGCATCTAGAGACCCAGTACTTC
CDR3: CAWRFKHLETQYF

length: 14
V: TRBV14
size: -
D: TRBD1
J: TRBJ1-2
DNA: TGTGCCATCTGCCCCAGGGGGCTTAATGGGGGCTACACCTTC
CDR3: CAICPRGLNGGYTF

length: 16
V: TRBV10-2
size: many
D: -
J: TRBJ2-5
DNA: TGCGCCAGCTCGGAGGGGGCCCTCACTAAGGGAGAGACCCAGTACTTC
CDR3: CASSEGALTKGETQYF

length: 16
V: TRBV7-9
size: -
D: -
J: TRBJ1-3
DNA: TGTGCCAGCAGCTTAGATCGGGGATCCTCTGGAAACACCATATATTTT
CDR3: CASSLDRGSSGNTIYF

length: 12
V: TRBV6-5
size: -
D: -
J: TRBJ1-1
DNA: TGTGTCAGCATCCTCGGGACCACTGAAGCTTTCTTT
CDR3: CVSILGTTEAFF

length: 16
V: TRBV28
size: -
D: -
J: TRBJ2-2
DNA: TGTGTCGGCAGTTCCCGGGACGGAAGTGACACCGGGGAGCTGTTTTTT
CDR3: CVGSSRDGSDTGELFF

length: 13
V: TRBV10-1
size: once
D: -
J: TRBJ1-1
DNA: TGCGCCAGCAGTGCCACCCGGGGAACCGAAGCTCTCTTT
CDR3: CASSATRGTEALF

length: 13
V: TRBV29-1
size: once
D: TRBD2
J: TRBJ2-5
DNA: TGTAGCGTTGAAATGATGGGGGGGGAGACCCAGTACTTC
CDR3: CSVEMMGGETQYF

length: 16
V: TRBV5-6
size: -
D: -
J: TRBJ2-2
DNA: TGTGCCAGCAGCCCCACAGACAGCGCGAACACCCGGGAGCTGTTTTTT
CDR3: CASSPTDSANTRELFF

length: 18
V: TRBV6-2/TRBV6-3
size: many
D: TRBD2
J: TRBJ2-4
DNA: TGTGCCAGCAGTTACGGTGGCGGGAGAGTTGAGGGCAAAAACATTCAGTACTTC
CDR3: CASSYGGGRVEGKNIQYF

length: 12
V: TRBV6-6
size: -
D: -
J: TRBJ2-7
DNA: TGTGCCAGCAGTTTCGGCTCCTACGACCACTACTTC
CDR3: CASSFGSYDHYF

length: 12
V: TRBV25-1
size: many
D: -
J: TRBJ2-3
DNA: TGTGCCAGCAGTGATTTTAGCCAGGCTCAGTATTTT
CDR3: CASSDFSQAQYF

length: 14
V: TRBV29-1
size: medium-sized
D: -
J: TRBJ2-1
DNA: TGCAGCGTTCGGGACTACAAGGGGGACAATGAGCAGTTCTTC
CDR3: CSVRDYKGDNEQFF

length: 13
V: TRBV28
size: once
D: TRBD2
J: TRBJ2-7
DNA: TGTGCCAGTATAACGGGAGGGCTCTACGAGAAGTACTTC
CDR3: CASITGGLYEKYF

length: 14
V: TRBV11-2
size: few
D: -
J: TRBJ2-7
DNA: TGTGCCAGCAACAACAGGGACTCCTCCTCCGAGCAGTACTTC
CDR3: CASNNRDSSSEQYF

length: 16
V: TRBV12-5
size: -
D: -
J: TRBJ2-5
DNA: TGTGCTAGTGGTTTGTATCCAGGTACCTTGCATGAGACCCAGTACTTC
CDR3: CASGLYPGTLHETQYF

length: 13
V: TRBV29-1
size: -
D: -
J: TRBJ1-6
DNA: TGCAGCCTCGGTGACAGATATAATTCACCCCTCCACTTT
CDR3: CSLGDRYNSPLHF

length: 16
V: TRBV11-1
size: -
D: TRBD2
J: TRBJ2-1
DNA: TGTGCCAGCAGTTTAGCCCTAGCGGGCCTGTATAATGAGCAGTCCTTC
CDR3: CASSLALAGLYNEQSF

length: 16
V: TRBV6-5
size: many
D: TRBD2
J: TRBJ2-7
DNA: TGTGCCAGCAGTTACTCCCCCTCACTAGCGTCCCGGGAGCAGTACTTC
CDR3: CASSYSPSLASREQYF

length: 16
V: TRBV28
size: -
D: -
J: TRBJ2-2
DNA: TGTGCCAGCAGTTCTCGGGACGGAAGTGACACCGCGGAGCTGTTTTTT
CDR3: CASSSRDGSDTAELFF

length: 16
V: TRBV7-9
size: few
D: TRBD1
J: TRBJ2-5
DNA: TGTGCCAGCAGCTTGACAGGGGGTGGCCTCCAAGAGACCCAGTACTTC
CDR3: CASSLTGGGLQETQYF

length: 14
V: TRBV7-2
size: -
D: -
J: TRBJ1-2
DNA: TGTGTCAGCAGCCCCGGTACCTCTCCTCGAGGCTACACCTTC
CDR3: CVSSPGTSPRGYTF

length: 16
V: TRBV6-5
size: few
D: -
J: TRBJ2-5
DNA: TGCGCCAGCAGTTACTCGCTTGGGGAGGGGGACGAGACCCAATACTTC
CDR3: CASSYSLGEGDETQYF

length: 12
V: TRBV29-1
size: -
D: TRBD1
J: TRBJ2-1
DNA: TGCAGCATTACGGGACAGAGTTATGGGCAGTTCTTC
CDR3: CSITGQSYGQFF